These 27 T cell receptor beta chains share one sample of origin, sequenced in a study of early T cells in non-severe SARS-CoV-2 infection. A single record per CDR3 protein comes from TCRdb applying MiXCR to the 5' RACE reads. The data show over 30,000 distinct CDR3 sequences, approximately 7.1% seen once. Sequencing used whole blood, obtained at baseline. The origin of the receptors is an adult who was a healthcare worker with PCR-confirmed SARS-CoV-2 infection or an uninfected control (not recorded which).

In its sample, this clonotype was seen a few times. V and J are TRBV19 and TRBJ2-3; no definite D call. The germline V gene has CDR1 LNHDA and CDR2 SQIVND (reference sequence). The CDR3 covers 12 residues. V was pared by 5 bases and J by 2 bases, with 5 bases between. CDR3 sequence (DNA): TGTGCCAGTAGTGCAGTCACAGATACGCAGTATTTT. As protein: CASSAVTDTQYF.

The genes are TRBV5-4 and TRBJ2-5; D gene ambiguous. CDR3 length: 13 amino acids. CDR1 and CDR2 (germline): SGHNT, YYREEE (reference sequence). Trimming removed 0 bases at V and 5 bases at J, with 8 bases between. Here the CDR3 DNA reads TGTGCCAGCAGCTTGGCCCAACCTGAGACCCAGTACTTC. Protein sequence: CASSLAQPETQYF. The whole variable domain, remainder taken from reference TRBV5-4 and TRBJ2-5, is ETGVTQSPTHLIKTRGQQVTLRCSSQSGHNTVSWYQQALGQGPQFIFQYYREEENGRGNFPPRFSGLQFPNYSSELNVNALELDDSALYLCASSLAQPETQYFGPGTRLLVL.

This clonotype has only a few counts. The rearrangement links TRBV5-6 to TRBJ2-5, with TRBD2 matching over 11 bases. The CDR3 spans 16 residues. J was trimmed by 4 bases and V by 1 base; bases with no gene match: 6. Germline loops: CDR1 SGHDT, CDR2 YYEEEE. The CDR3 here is CASSLKPGLAGETQYF. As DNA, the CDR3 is TGTGCCAGCAGCTTGAAACCCGGACTAGCGGGAGAGACCCAGTACTTC.

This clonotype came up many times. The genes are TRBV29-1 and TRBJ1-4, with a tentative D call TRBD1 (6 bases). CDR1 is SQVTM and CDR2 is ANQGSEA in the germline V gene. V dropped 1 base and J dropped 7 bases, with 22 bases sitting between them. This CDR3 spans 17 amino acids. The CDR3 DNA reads TGCAGCGTTGAAGCACGCGGGGGCGGGTTCGGTGGTGAAAAACTGTTTTTT. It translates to CSVEARGGGFGGEKLFF.

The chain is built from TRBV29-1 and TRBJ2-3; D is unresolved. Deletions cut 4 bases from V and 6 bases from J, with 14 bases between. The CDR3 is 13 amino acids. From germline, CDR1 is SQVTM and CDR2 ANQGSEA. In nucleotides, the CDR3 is TGCAGCGTTGTTGGACCGAAACTGGATACGCAGTATTTT. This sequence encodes CSVVGPKLDTQYF.

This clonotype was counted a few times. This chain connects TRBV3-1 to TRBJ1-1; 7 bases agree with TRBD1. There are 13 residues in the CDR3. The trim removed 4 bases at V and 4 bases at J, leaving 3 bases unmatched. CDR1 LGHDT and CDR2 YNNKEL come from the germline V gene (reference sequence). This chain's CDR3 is CASSLAGGTEAFF. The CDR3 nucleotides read TGTGCCAGCAGCCTTGCAGGGGGCACTGAAGCTTTCTTT.

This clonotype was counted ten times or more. The CDR3 here is CAWKVHSGANVLTF. DNA of the CDR3: TGTGCCTGGAAGGTCCACTCTGGGGCCAACGTCCTGACTTTC. This chain uses TRBV30 with TRBJ2-6; no reliable D call. In germline, CDR1 is GTSNPN, CDR2 SVGIG (reference sequence). The CDR3 sequence is 14 residues long. With 4 bases removed from V and 0 bases from J, the gap between germline ends came to 7 bases.

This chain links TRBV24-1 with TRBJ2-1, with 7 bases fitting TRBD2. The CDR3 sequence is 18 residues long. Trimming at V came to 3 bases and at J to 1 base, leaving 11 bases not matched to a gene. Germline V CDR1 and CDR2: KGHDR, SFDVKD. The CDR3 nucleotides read TGTGCCACCAGTGATCACCCCCGGTCGCGGGAGTCCTACAATGAGCAGTTCTTC. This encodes CATSDHPRSRESYNEQFF.

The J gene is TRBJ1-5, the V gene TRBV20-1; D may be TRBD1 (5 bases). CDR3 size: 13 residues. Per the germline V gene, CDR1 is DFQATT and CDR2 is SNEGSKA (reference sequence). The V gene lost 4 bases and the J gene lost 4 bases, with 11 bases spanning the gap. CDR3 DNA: TGCAGTGCTACAGGGCTAGCAAATCAGCCCCAGCATTTT. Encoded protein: CSATGLANQPQHF.

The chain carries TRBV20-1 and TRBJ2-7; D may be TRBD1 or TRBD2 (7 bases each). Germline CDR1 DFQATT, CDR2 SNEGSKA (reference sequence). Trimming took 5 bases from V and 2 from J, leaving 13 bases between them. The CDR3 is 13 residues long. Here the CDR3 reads CSAPRGGTYEQYF. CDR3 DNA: TGCAGTGCTCCCAGGGGGGGAACCTACGAGCAGTACTTC.

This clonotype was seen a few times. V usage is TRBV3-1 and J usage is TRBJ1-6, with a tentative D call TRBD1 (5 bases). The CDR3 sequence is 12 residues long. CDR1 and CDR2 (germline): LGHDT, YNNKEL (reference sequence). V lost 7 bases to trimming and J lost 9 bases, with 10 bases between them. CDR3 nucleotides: TGTGCCAGCACCACCGGGGCTTCACCCCTCCACTTT. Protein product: CASTTGASPLHF.

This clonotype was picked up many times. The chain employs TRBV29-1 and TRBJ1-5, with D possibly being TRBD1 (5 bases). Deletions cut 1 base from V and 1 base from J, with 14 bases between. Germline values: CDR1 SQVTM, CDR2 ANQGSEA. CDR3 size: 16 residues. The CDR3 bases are TGCAGCGTTGAAGTTGGGACTTCGAGGAGCAATCAGCCCCAGCATTTT. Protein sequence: CSVEVGTSRSNQPQHF.

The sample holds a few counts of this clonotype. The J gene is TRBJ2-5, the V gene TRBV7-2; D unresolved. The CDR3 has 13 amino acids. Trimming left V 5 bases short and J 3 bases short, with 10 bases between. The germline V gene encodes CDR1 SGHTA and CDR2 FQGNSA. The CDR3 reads CASSPNTEETQYF. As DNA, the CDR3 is TGTGCCAGCAGCCCAAACACAGAAGAGACCCAGTACTTC.

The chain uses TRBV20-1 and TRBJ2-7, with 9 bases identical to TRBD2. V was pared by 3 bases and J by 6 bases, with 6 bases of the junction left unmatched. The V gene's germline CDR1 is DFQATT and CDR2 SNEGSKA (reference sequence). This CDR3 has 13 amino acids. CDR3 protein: CSARGGRASEQYF. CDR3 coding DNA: TGCAGTGCTAGGGGCGGGAGGGCCTCCGAGCAGTACTTC.

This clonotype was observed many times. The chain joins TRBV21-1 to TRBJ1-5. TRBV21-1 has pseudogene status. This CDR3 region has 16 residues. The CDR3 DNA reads TGTGCCAGCAGCAGTGGCGACCTCCCATACAATCAGCCCCAGCATTTT. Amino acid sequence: CASSSGDLPYNQPQHF.

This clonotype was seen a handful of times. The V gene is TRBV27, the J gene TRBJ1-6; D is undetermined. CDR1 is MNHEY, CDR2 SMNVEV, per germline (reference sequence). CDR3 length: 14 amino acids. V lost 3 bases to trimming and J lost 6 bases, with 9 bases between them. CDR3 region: CASSFFGINSPLHF. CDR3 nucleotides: TGTGCCAGCAGTTTTTTCGGGATTAATTCACCCCTCCACTTT.

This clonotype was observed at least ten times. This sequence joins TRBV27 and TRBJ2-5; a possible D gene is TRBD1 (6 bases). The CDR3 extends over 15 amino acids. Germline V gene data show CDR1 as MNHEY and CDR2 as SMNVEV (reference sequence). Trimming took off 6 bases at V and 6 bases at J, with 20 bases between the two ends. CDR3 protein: CASSPGDGRQKTQYF. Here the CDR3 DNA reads TGTGCCAGCAGCCCAGGGGATGGCCGGCAAAAGACCCAGTACTTC.

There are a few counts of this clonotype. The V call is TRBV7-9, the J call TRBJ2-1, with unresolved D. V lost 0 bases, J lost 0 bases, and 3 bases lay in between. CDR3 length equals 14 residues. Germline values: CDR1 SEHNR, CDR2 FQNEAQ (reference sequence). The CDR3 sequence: CASSLAVSYNEQFF. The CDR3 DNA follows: TGTGCCAGCAGCTTAGCAGTCTCCTACAATGAGCAGTTCTTC.

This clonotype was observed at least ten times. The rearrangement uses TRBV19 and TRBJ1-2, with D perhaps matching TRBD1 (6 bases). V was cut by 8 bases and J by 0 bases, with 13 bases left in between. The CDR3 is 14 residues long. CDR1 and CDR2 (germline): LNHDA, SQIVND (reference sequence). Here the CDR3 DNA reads TGTGCCAGTCAACAGGACAGAGCTAACTATGGCTACACCTTC. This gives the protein CASQQDRANYGYTF.

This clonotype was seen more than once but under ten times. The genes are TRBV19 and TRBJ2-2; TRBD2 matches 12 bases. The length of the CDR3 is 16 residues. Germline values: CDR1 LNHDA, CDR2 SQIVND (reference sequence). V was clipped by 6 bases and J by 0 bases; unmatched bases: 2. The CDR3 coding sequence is TGTGCCAGTAGAAGGACTAGCGGGACGAACACCGGGGAGCTGTTTTTT. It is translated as CASRRTSGTNTGELFF.

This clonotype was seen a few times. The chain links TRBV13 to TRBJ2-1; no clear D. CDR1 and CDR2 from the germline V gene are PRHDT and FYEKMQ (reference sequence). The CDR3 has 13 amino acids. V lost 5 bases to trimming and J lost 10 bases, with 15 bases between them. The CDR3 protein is CASSRLGVEEQFF. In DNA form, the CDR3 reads TGTGCCAGCAGCCGACTGGGTGTCGAGGAGCAGTTCTTC.

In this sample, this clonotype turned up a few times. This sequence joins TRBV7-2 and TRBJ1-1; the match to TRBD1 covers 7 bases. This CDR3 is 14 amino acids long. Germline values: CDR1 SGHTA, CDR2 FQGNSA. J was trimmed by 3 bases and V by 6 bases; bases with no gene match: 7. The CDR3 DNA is TGTGCCAGCAGGTCAGGGGGACTCTACACTGAAGCTTTCTTT. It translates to CASRSGGLYTEAFF. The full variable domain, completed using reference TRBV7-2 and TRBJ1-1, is GAGVSQSPSNKVTEKGKDVELRCDPISGHTALYWYRQSLGQGLEFLIYFQGNSAPDKSGLPSDRFSAERTGGSVSTLTIQRTQQEDSAVYLCASRSGGLYTEAFFGQGTRLTVV.

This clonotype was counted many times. The CDR3 here is CASSRDYRGIQYF. CDR3 bases: TGTGCCAGCAGTAGGGACTATAGGGGCATTCAGTACTTC. The genes are TRBV28 and TRBJ2-4, with 7 positions matching TRBD2. The V gene end was trimmed by 5 bases and the J gene end by 9 bases; junction bases not matched to a gene: 7. The CDR3 has 13 residues. The germline V gene has CDR1 MDHEN and CDR2 SYDVKM. Full variable domain (remainder filled in from reference TRBV28 and TRBJ2-4): DVKVTQSSRYLVKRTGEKVFLECVQDMDHENMFWYRQDPGLGLRLIYFSYDVKMKEKGDIPEGYSVSREKKERFSLILESASTNQTSMYLCASSRDYRGIQYFGAGTRLSVL.

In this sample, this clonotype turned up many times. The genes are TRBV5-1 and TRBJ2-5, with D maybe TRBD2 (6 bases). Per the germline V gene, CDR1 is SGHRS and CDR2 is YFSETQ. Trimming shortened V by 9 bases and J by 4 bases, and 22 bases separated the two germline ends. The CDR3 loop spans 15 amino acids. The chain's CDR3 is CATYAGSSGGETQYF. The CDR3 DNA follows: TGCGCCACCTACGCGGGGTCGAGTGGGGGAGAGACCCAGTACTTC. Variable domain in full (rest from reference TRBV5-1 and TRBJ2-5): KAGVTQTPRYLIKTRGQQVTLSCSPISGHRSVSWYQQTPGQGLQFLFEYFSETQRNKGNFPGRFSGRQFSNSRSEMNVSTLELGDSALYLCATYAGSSGGETQYFGPGTRLLVL.

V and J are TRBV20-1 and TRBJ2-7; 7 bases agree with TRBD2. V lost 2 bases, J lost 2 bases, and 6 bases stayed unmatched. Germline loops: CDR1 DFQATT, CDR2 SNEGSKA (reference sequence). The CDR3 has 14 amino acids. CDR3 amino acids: CSARSGLLPYEQYF. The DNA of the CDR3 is TGCAGTGCTAGATCGGGACTACTTCCCTACGAGCAGTACTTC.

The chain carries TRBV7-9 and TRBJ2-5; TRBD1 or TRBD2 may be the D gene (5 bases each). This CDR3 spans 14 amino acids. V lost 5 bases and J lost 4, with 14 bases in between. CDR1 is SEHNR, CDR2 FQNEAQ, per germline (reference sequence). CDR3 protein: CASSQGTRGETQYF. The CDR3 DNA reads TGTGCCAGCAGCCAAGGGACCCGGGGAGAGACCCAGTACTTC.

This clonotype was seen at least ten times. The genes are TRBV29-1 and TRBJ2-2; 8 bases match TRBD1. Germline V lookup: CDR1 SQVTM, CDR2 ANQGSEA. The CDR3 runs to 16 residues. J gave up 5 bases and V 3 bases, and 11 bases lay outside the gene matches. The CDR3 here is CSVELQDRVITGELFF. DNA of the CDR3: TGCAGCGTTGAGTTGCAGGACAGGGTCATTACCGGGGAGCTGTTTTTT.